This TCR beta chain was observed in a study of T-cell reconstitution after alpha-beta-depleted transplantation in children. Germline V gives CDR1 SEHNR, CDR2 FQNEAQ (reference sequence). V dropped 5 bases and J dropped 2 bases, with 14 bases sitting between them. This CDR3 region has 15 residues. This clonotype was recorded a few times. Using unique molecular identifiers, the investigators prepared the TCRbeta library. TCRdb reprocessed the PCR reads with MiXCR, giving one entry per CDR3 protein. Of nearly 250,000 distinct CDR3 sequences in the sample, 8.2% were seen once. The TCR was taken from a male patient younger than 18 who had a stem cell transplant for acute lymphoblastic leukemia, so the T cells may come from the graft donor. Sequenced material: PBMCs, mostly from graft donor cells, taken 180 days after TCRalphabeta/CD19-depleted stem cell transplant. The chain is built from TRBV7-9 and TRBJ2-3; D is possibly TRBD2 (7 bases). The chain's CDR3 is CASSAPAGATDTQYF. DNA of the CDR3: TGTGCCAGCAGCGCCCCTGCGGGGGCCACAGATACGCAGTATTTT. Complete variable domain (other parts from reference TRBV7-9 and TRBJ2-3): DTGVSQNPRHKITKRGQNVTFRCDPISEHNRLYWYRQTLGQGPEFLTYFQNEAQLEKSRLLSDRFSAERPKGSFSTLEIQRTEQGDSAMYLCASSAPAGATDTQYFGPGTRLTVL.